This TCR beta chain stems from a study of preoperative IRX-2 immunotherapy in early breast cancer. TCRdb's copy holds only in-frame clones and misses some; the assay was immunoSEQ multiplex PCR. The sample lists around 38,000 clones, 60% to 85% seen once, with roughly 1.2% in the top ten. As for treatment: preoperative locoregional IRX-2 cytokine immunotherapy. Patients received preoperative, locoregional IRX-2 cytokine immunotherapy in a phase Ib study. V lost 0 bases and J lost 5; bases outside the gene matches: 6. CDR1 and CDR2 (germline): SGHRS, YFSETQ. This CDR3 has 15 amino acids. The sequencing used tumor tissue, collected after IRX-2 immunotherapy. The sequence came from a human donor with breast cancer. The chain employs TRBV5-1 and TRBJ1-1; 8 nucleotides line up with TRBD1. CDR3 region: CASSLVQGAGTEAFF. The CDR3 DNA is TGCGCCAGCAGCTTGGTTCAGGGGGCCGGGACTGAAGCTTTCTTT. The full variable domain, completed using reference TRBV5-1 and TRBJ1-1, is KAGVTQTPRYLIKTRGQQVTLSCSPISGHRSVSWYQQTPGQGLQFLFEYFSETQRNKGNFPGRFSGRQFSNSRSEMNVSTLELGDSALYLCASSLVQGAGTEAFFGQGTRLTVV.